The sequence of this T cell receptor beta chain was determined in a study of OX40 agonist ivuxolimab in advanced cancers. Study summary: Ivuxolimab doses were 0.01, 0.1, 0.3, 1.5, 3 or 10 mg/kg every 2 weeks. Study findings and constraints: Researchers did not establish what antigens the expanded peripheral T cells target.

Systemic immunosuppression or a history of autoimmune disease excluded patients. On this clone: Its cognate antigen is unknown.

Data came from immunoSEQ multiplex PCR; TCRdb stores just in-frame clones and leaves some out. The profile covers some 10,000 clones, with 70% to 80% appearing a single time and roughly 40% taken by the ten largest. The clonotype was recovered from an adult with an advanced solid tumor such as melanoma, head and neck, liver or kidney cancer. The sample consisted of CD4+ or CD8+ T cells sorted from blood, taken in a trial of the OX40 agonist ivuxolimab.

The CDR3 loop reads CSGNLGSQYNEQFF. CDR3 nucleotide sequence: TGCAGCGGCAATTTGGGGTCTCAATACAATGAGCAGTTCTTC. The chain is built from TRBV29-1 and TRBJ2-1; no reliable D call. The germline V and J ends were trimmed by 7 bases and 4 bases, with 17 bases remaining between them. Germline loops: CDR1 SQVTM, CDR2 ANQGSEA. The CDR3 extends over 14 amino acids.